The clone carrying this T cell receptor beta chain was seen a single time. Its target is unknown. The source of the sample is a study of cytomegalovirus exposure and HLA in healthy donors. At the level of the study: Approximately 80 million unique TCRs, all from HLA-typed donors, were included in an early release of the data.

Healthy bone marrow donors made up the donors. PCR primers comprised 60 Vbeta and 13 Jbeta primers. Assay: immunoSEQ multiplex PCR; the TCRdb copy retains only in-frame clones and omits some. The table has a few hundred thousand clones, around 89% seen once. Whole-study findings and limits: Equally common other TCR beta chains were less clonally expanded than HLA-associated ones, a later analysis found. A later analysis reportedly identified an Asian-associated ancestry cluster as carrying fewer N-insertions than the approximately 730-donor mean.

Germline CDR1 is SGHRS and CDR2 is YFSETQ. There are 15 residues in the CDR3. V gave up 4 bases and J gave up 5 bases; unmatched junction bases: 12. The TCR comes from a woman younger than 30 in good health and CMV-seronegative. Sequencing used PBMCs. V and J are TRBV5-1 and TRBJ2-7; 7 bases fit TRBD1. CDR3 in amino acids: CASSNGQVSAHEQYF. The DNA for the CDR3 is TGCGCCAGCAGCAACGGACAGGTCTCCGCCCACGAGCAGTACTTC.